This T cell receptor beta chain was captured in a study of T cells after yellow fever vaccination. Trimming pared 1 base from V and 1 base from J, leaving 13 bases between. The CDR3 totals 16 residues. The germline V gene has CDR1 LGHNA and CDR2 YSLEER. Each CDR3 protein is one row after TCRdb ran MiXCR on the 5' RACE reads. The sample holds some 320,000 distinct CDR3 sequences, over 8% seen once. The source material was PBMCs, sampled on the day of the first yellow fever vaccination. This sequence originates from a man in his late teens or twenties who received the YFV17D yellow fever vaccine. This chain connects TRBV4-3 to TRBJ2-5, with a weak D call TRBD2 (5 bases). The CDR3 sequence is CASSQGRNQPQETQYF. CDR3 coding DNA: TGCGCCAGCAGCCAAGGGAGGAACCAGCCCCAAGAGACCCAGTACTTC.